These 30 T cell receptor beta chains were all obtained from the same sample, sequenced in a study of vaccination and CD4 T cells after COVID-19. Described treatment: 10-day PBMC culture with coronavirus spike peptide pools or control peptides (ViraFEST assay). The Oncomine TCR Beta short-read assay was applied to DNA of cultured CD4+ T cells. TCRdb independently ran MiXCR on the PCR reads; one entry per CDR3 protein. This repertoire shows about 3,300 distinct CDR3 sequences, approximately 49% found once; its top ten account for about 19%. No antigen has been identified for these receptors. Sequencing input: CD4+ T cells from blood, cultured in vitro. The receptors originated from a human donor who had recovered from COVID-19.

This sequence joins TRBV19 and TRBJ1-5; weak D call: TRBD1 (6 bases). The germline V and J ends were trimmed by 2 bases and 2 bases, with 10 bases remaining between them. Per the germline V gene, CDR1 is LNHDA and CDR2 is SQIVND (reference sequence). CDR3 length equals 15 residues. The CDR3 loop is CASSISRGGNQPQHF. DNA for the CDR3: TGTGCCAGTAGTATAAGCAGGGGAGGCAATCAGCCCCAGCATTTT.

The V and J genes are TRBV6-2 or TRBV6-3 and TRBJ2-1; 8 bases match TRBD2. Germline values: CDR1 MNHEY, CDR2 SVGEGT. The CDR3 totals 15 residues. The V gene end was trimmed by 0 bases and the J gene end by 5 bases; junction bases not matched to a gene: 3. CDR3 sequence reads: CASSYSGLVNNEQFF. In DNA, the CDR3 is TGTGCCAGCAGTTACTCGGGACTAGTGAACAATGAGCAGTTCTTC.

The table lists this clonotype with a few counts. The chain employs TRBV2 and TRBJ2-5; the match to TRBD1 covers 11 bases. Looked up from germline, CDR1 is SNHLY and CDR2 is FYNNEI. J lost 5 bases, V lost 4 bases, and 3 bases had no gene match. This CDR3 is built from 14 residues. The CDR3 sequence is CASSGDRGRETQYF. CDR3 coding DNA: TGTGCCAGCAGTGGGGACAGGGGGAGGGAGACCCAGTACTTC.

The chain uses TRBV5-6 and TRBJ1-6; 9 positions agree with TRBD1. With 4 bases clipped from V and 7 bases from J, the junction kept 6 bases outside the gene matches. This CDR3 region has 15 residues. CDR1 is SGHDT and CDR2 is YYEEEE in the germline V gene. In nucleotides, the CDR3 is TGTGCCAGCAGCCCTCTACAGGGGGCGAATTCACCCCTCCACTTT. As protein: CASSPLQGANSPLHF.

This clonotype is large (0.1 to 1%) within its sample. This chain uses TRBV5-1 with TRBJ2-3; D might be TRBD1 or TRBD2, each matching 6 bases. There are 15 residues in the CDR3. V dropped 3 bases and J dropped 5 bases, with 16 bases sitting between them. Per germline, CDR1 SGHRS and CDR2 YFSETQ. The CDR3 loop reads CASSSGVQGKDTQYF. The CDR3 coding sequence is TGCGCCAGCAGCTCGGGGGTACAGGGCAAAGATACGCAGTATTTT.

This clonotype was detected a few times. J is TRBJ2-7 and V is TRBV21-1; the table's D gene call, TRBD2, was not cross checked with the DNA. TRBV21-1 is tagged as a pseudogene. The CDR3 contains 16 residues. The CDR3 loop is CASSKDGEDYSYEQYF. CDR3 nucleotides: TGTGCCAGCAGCAAAGATGGGGAGGATTACTCCTACGAGCAGTACTTC.

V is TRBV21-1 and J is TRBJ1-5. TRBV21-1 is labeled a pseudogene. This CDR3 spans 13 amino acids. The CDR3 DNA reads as TGTGCCAGCAGCATAGGATGGGGTCAGCCCCAGCATTTT. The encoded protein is CASSIGWGQPQHF.

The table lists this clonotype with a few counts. CDR3 amino acids: CATSRDVGHQNTEAFF. CDR3 coding DNA: TGTGCCACCAGCAGAGATGTAGGACACCAGAACACTGAAGCTTTCTTT. V and J are TRBV15 and TRBJ1-1, with D tentatively TRBD1 (5 bases). With 0 bases removed from V and 1 base from J, the gap between germline ends came to 12 bases. Germline V lookup: CDR1 LNHNV, CDR2 YYDKDF (reference sequence). This CDR3 contains 16 residues.

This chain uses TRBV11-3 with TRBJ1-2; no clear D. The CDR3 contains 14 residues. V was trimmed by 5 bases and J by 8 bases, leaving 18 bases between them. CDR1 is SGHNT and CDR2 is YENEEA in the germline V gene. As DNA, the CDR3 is TGTGCCAGCAGCCCAGCCCCGGGCCCCCCGGGCTACACCTTC. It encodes CASSPAPGPPGYTF.

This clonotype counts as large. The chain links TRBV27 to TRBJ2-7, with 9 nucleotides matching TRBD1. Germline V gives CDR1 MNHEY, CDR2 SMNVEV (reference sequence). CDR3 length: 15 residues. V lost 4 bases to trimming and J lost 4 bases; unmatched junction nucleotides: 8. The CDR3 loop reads CASSSPGQGWYEQYF. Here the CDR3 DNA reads TGTGCCAGCAGTTCCCCGGGACAGGGTTGGTACGAGCAGTACTTC.

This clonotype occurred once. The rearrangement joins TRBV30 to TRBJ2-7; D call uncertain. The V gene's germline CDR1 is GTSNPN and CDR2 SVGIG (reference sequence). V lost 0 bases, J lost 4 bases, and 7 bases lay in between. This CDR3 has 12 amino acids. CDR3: CAWSVAAYEQYF. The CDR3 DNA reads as TGTGCCTGGAGTGTGGCAGCGTACGAGCAGTACTTC.

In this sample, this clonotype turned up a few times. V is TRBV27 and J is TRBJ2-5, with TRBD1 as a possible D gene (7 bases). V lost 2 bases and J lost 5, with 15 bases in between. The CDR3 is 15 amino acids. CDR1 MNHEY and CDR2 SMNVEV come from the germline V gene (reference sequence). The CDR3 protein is CASSLQGGPWETQYF. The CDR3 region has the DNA TGTGCCAGCAGTTTACAGGGGGGCCCGTGGGAGACCCAGTACTTC.

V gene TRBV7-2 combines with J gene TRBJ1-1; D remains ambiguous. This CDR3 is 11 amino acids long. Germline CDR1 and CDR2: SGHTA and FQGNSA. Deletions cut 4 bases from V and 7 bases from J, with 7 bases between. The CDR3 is CASSSNFEAFF. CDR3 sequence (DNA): TGTGCCAGCAGCTCTAATTTTGAAGCTTTCTTT.

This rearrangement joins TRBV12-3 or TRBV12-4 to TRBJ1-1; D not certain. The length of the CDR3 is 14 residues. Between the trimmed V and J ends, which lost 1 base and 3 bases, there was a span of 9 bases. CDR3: CASSLGYTDTEAFF. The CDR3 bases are TGTGCCAGCAGTTTAGGGTATACGGACACTGAAGCTTTCTTT.

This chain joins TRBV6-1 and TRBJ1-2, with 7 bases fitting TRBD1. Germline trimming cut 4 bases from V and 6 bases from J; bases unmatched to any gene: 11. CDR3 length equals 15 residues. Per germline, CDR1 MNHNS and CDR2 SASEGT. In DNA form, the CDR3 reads TGTGCCAGCAGTGTTGGGGAAGGGGGCGTAGATGGCTACACCTTC. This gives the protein CASSVGEGGVDGYTF.

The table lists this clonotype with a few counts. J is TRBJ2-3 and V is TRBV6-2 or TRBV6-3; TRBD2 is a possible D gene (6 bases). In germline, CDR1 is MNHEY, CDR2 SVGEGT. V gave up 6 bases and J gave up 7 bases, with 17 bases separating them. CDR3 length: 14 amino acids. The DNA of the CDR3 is TGTGCCAGCAGGACAGACACGCGGGGATATACGCAGTATTTT. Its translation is CASRTDTRGYTQYF.

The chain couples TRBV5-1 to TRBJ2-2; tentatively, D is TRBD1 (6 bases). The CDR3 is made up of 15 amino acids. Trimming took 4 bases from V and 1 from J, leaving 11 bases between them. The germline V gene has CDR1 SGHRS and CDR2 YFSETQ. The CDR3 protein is CASSARGQNTGELFF. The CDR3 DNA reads TGCGCCAGCAGCGCCAGGGGCCAGAACACCGGGGAGCTGTTTTTT.

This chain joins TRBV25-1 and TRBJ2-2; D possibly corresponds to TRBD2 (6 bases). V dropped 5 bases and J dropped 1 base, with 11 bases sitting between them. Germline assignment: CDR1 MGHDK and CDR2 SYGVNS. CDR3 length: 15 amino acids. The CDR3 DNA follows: TGTGCCAGCAGTCGGGCCGGGGGGAACACCGGGGAGCTGTTTTTT. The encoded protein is CASSRAGGNTGELFF.

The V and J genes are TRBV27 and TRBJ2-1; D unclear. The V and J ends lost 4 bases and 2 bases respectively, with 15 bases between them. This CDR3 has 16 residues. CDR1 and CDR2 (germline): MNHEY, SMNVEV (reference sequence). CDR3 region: CASSSEWAPTYNEQFF. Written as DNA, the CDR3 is TGTGCCAGCAGTTCCGAGTGGGCGCCCACCTACAATGAGCAGTTCTTC.

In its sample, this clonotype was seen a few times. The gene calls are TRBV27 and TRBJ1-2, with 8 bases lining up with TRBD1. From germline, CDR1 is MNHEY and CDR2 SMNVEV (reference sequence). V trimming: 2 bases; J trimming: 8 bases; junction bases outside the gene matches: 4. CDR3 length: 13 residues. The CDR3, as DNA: TGTGCCAGCAGTTTAACCAGGGGGCGAGGCTACACCTTC. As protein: CASSLTRGRGYTF.

This chain's CDR3 is CASSRGQNTGELFF. For the CDR3, the DNA is TGCGCCAGCAGCAGGGGACAGAACACCGGGGAGCTGTTTTTT. This chain links TRBV5-1 with TRBJ2-2; D is perhaps TRBD1 (6 bases). V was clipped by 4 bases and J by 1 base, with 8 bases between them. Germline V lookup: CDR1 SGHRS, CDR2 YFSETQ. This CDR3 spans 14 amino acids.

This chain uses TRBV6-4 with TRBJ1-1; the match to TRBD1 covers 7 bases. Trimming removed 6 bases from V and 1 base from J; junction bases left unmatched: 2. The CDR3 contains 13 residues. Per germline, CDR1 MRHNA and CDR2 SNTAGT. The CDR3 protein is CASSRTGNTEAFF. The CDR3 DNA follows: TGTGCCAGCAGCCGGACAGGGAACACTGAAGCTTTCTTT.

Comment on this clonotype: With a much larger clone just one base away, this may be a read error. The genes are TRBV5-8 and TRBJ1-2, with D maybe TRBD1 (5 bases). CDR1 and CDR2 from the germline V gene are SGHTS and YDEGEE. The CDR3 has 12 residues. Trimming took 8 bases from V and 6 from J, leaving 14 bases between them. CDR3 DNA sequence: TGTGCCAGTGGTTCGTGGGACCATGGCTACACCTTC. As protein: CASGSWDHGYTF.

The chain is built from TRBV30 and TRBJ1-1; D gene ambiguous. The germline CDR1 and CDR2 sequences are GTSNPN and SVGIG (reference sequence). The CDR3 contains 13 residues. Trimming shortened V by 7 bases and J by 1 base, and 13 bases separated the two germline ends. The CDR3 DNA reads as TGTGCCTCTTACCGACGAGGGAACACTGAAGCTTTCTTT. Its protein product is CASYRRGNTEAFF.

CDR3 sequence reads: CASSQQSYSTDTQYF. The CDR3 DNA is TGCGCCAGCAGCCAACAGTCTTACTCCACAGATACGCAGTATTTT. The J gene is TRBJ2-3, the V gene TRBV4-1; D gene unclear. Germline lookup yields CDR1 MGHRA and CDR2 YSYEKL. V lost 2 bases and J 2 bases, leaving 11 bases between the germline ends. The CDR3 is 15 residues long.

The CDR3 bases are TGTGCAAGTCGCCCCCGACTAGCGGGGGGTCCGGTCGGGGAGCTGTTTTTT. Translated: CASRPRLAGGPVGELFF. V is TRBV12-2 and J is TRBJ2-2; the D call TRBD2 from the table was never checked on the DNA. TRBV12-2 is a known pseudogene. The CDR3 spans 17 residues.

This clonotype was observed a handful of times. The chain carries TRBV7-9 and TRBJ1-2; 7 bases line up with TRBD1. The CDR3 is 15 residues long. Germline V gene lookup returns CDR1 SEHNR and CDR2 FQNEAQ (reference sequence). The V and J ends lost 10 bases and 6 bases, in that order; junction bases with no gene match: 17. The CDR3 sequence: CATSAGGILVNGYTF. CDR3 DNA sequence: TGTGCCACTAGCGCAGGGGGGATTCTGGTAAATGGCTACACCTTC.

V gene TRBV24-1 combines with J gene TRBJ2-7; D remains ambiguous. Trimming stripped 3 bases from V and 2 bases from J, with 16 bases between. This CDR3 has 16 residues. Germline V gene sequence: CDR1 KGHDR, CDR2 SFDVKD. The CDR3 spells CATSDPCRLIPYEQYF. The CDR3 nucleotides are TGTGCCACCAGTGATCCCTGCAGGTTGATCCCCTACGAGCAGTACTTC.

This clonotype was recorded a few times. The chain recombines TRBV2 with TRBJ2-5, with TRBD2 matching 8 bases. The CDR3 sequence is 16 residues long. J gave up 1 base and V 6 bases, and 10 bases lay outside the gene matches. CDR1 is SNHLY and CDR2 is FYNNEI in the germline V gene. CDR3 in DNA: TGTGCCAGCAGACGTACGGGACTAGTCTTCCAAGAGACCCAGTACTTC. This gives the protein CASRRTGLVFQETQYF. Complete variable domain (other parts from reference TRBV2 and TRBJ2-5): EPEVTQTPSHQVTQMGQEVILRCVPISNHLYFYWYRQILGQKVEFLVSFYNNEISEKSEIFDDQFSVERPDGSNFTLKIRSTKLEDSAMYFCASRRTGLVFQETQYFGPGTRLLVL.

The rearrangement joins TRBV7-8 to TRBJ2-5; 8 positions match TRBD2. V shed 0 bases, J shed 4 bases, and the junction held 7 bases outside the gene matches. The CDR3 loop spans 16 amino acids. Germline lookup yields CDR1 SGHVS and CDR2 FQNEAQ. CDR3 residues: CASSLASGLVSETQYF. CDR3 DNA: TGTGCCAGCAGCTTAGCTTCGGGACTAGTCTCAGAGACCCAGTACTTC.